The clone carrying this T cell receptor beta chain has a single count. The target antigen is unknown. The data derive from a study of OX40 agonist ivuxolimab in advanced cancers. Findings and limits, study-wide: Expanded clones tended on average to be more numerous among CD8+ T cells than CD4+.

The assay was immunoSEQ multiplex PCR, and TCRdb's table has in-frame clones only and misses some. Here the sample spans about 66,000 clones, less than 90% being singletons. Germline CDR1 is KGHSH and CDR2 is LQKENI. Between the trimmed V and J ends, which lost 4 bases and 4 bases, there was a span of 10 bases. There are 13 residues in the CDR3. The chain links TRBV18 to TRBJ2-5; possibly TRBD1 for D (5 bases). The sample was CD4+ or CD8+ T cells sorted from blood, taken in a trial of the OX40 agonist ivuxolimab. The TCR originated in an adult with an advanced solid tumor such as melanoma, head and neck, liver or kidney cancer. The CDR3 loop is CASSQGAGETQYF. CDR3 nucleotides: TGTGCCAGCTCACAAGGGGCCGGAGAGACCCAGTACTTC.